One and the same sample provided the 15 T cell receptor beta chains below, sequenced in a study of T cells after yellow fever vaccination. TCRdb reprocessed the 5' RACE reads with MiXCR, giving one entry per CDR3 protein. The sample lists about 310,000 distinct CDR3 sequences, roughly 3.5% occurring once. Source: PBMCs, taken on the day of the yellow fever booster vaccination. The receptors derive from a young man who received the YFV17D yellow fever vaccine.

There are a few counts of this clonotype. The V call is TRBV7-2, the J call TRBJ2-1, with 11 bases that match TRBD2. The V segment lost 2 bases and the J segment 3 bases; nucleotides outside the gene matches: 6. This CDR3 is 17 amino acids long. From germline, CDR1 is SGHTA and CDR2 FQGNSA. Written as DNA, the CDR3 is TGTGCCAGCAGCTTAATGGTGGGGACTAGCGGCTACAATGAGCAGTTCTTC. Protein: CASSLMVGTSGYNEQFF.

This clonotype has a count of ten or more. The rearrangement joins TRBV6-2 or TRBV6-3 to TRBJ1-2, with 7 bases matching TRBD1. The germline CDR1 and CDR2 sequences are MNHEY and SVGEGT. The CDR3 sequence is 14 residues long. V trimming: 8 bases; J trimming: 5 bases; junction bases outside the gene matches: 11. DNA of the CDR3: TGTGCCAGCGTGAGCGGGACAGAAGTATATGGCTACACCTTC. This gives the protein CASVSGTEVYGYTF.

The chain carries TRBV5-1 and TRBJ1-1; D is uncertain. Germline-derived CDR1 and CDR2 are SGHRS and YFSETQ. CDR3 length: 15 amino acids. V was pared by 1 base and J by 0 bases, with 10 bases between. The CDR3: CASSLSAGMNTEAFF. In DNA, the CDR3 is TGCGCCAGCAGCTTGAGTGCGGGGATGAACACTGAAGCTTTCTTT.

Many counts were recorded for this clonotype. The genes are TRBV20-1 and TRBJ1-1, with a tentative D call TRBD1 (5 bases). The CDR3 has 13 residues. The germline gives CDR1 DFQATT, CDR2 SNEGSKA (reference sequence). The ends were cut back, 1 base at V and 3 bases at J, with 9 bases in the middle. CDR3 sequence: CSARGDVYTEAFF. The CDR3 bases are TGCAGTGCTAGAGGGGACGTCTACACTGAAGCTTTCTTT.

The J gene is TRBJ2-7, the V gene TRBV12-3 or TRBV12-4; tentative D call: TRBD2 (5 bases). CDR3 size: 13 residues. Trimming stripped 1 base from V and 3 bases from J, with 7 bases between. DNA of the CDR3: TGTGCCAGCAGTTTAGAGGGAGACTACGAGCAGTACGTC. This encodes CASSLEGDYEQYV.

The genes are TRBV11-2 and TRBJ2-5; 8 positions agree with TRBD1. CDR3 length: 12 residues. With 8 bases clipped from V and 5 bases from J, the junction kept 4 bases outside the gene matches. Germline V gene data show CDR1 as SGHAT and CDR2 as FQNNGV. In DNA, the CDR3 is TGTGCCAGCGCAGGGGGCGGGGAGACCCAGTACTTC. The encoded protein is CASAGGGETQYF.

This clonotype has at least ten counts. V is TRBV4-3 and J is TRBJ1-4; tentative D call: TRBD1 (5 bases). Germline V gene data show CDR1 as LGHNA and CDR2 as YSLEER. Trimming took 0 bases from V and 0 from J, leaving 11 bases between them. The CDR3 runs 17 residues. The DNA for the CDR3 is TGCGCCAGCAGCCAAGAGTACAGGCTAACAACTAATGAAAAACTGTTTTTT. Protein sequence: CASSQEYRLTTNEKLFF.

This clonotype was detected many times. The chain joins TRBV21-1 to TRBJ2-2. TRBV21-1 is reported as a pseudogene. The CDR3 extends over 14 amino acids. CDR3 sequence: CASSSTRNTGELFF. CDR3 DNA: TGTGCCAGCAGCTCAACACGGAACACCGGGGAGCTGTTTTTT.

The chain couples TRBV19 to TRBJ2-6, with D hard to call. The length of the CDR3 is 14 residues. CDR1 is LNHDA and CDR2 is SQIVND in the germline V gene (reference sequence). Trimming cost V 10 bases and J 1 base, with 11 bases left between them. CDR3 sequence (DNA): TGTGCCACGGGTGGATGGTCTGGGGCCAACGTCCTGACTTTC. Amino acid sequence: CATGGWSGANVLTF.

The table lists this clonotype with many counts. V and J are TRBV4-2 and TRBJ2-3; 9 bases line up with TRBD1. V lost 1 base and J lost 2; bases outside the gene matches: 4. This CDR3 has 16 amino acids. Germline CDR1 reads LGHNA; CDR2 reads YNFKEQ. CDR3 nucleotide sequence: TGTGCCAGCAGCCAAGGGGACAGGGCCGACACAGATACGCAGTATTTT. This sequence encodes CASSQGDRADTDTQYF.

This clonotype was seen a few times. The chain is built from TRBV9 and TRBJ2-1; a weak D match, TRBD1 (6 bases). Germline CDR1 reads SGDLS; CDR2 reads YYNGEE. This CDR3 spans 16 amino acids. Trimming removed 4 bases at V and 1 base at J, with 15 bases between. The CDR3 DNA follows: TGTGCCAGCAGCCAAACAGGGACATTATCCTACAATGAGCAGTTCTTC. Its protein product is CASSQTGTLSYNEQFF. The full variable domain, in which reference TRBV9 and TRBJ2-1 provide the parts outside the CDR3, is DSGVTQTPKHLITATGQRVTLRCSPRSGDLSVYWYQQSLDQGLQFLIQYYNGEERAKGNILERFSAQQFPDLHSELNLSSLELGDSALYFCASSQTGTLSYNEQFFGPGTRLTVL.

This clonotype was observed at least ten times. The V call is TRBV5-1, the J call TRBJ2-3; 13 nucleotides line up with TRBD2. V lost 0 bases, J lost 4 bases, and 14 bases stayed unmatched. This CDR3 contains 20 residues. The germline CDR1 and CDR2 sequences are SGHRS and YFSETQ. The CDR3 nucleotides read TGCGCCAGCAGCTTGGGCCGACAACTAGCGGGGGGGCTACCGCCAGATACGCAGTATTTT. Encoded protein: CASSLGRQLAGGLPPDTQYF.

The table lists this clonotype with many counts. V is TRBV6-2 or TRBV6-3 and J is TRBJ2-2; D uncertain. V dropped 2 bases and J dropped 6 bases, with 7 bases sitting between them. Germline V gene lookup returns CDR1 MNHEY and CDR2 SVGEGT. The CDR3 runs 13 residues. CDR3 coding DNA: TGTGCCAGCAGTTACGGATTTGCCGGGGAGCTGTTTTTT. Its protein is CASSYGFAGELFF.

Only a few counts were recorded for this clonotype. The CDR3 DNA reads as TGCGCCAGCAGCTTGGCCTCTGCGGGGGAGACCCAGTACTTC. It encodes CASSLASAGETQYF. The genes are TRBV5-1 and TRBJ2-5; TRBD2 is a possible D gene (6 bases). The CDR3 runs 14 residues. Trimming removed 0 bases at V and 5 bases at J, with 11 bases between. CDR1 and CDR2 from the germline V gene are SGHRS and YFSETQ.

This clonotype showed up many times. This chain joins TRBV4-1 and TRBJ2-7, with D uncertain. The CDR3 is 13 amino acids. Trimming left V 1 base short and J 3 bases short, with 7 bases between. Germline loops: CDR1 MGHRA, CDR2 YSYEKL. CDR3: CASSQGLSYEQYF. CDR3 DNA sequence: TGCGCCAGCAGCCAAGGACTGAGCTACGAGCAGTACTTC.